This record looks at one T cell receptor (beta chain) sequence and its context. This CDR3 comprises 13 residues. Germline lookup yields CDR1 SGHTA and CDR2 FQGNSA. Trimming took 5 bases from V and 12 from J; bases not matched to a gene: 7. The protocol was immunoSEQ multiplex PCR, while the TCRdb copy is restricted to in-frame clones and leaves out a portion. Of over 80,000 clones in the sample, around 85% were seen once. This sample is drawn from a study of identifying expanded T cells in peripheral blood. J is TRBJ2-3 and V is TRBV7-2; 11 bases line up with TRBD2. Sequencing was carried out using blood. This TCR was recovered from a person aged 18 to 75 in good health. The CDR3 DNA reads TGTGCCAGCAGCGCCGGCACTAGCGGGGGCCAGTATTTT. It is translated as CASSAGTSGGQYF.